These 9 T cell receptor beta chains originate from one sample sequenced in a study of T-cell reconstitution after alpha-beta-depleted transplantation in children. Construction of the TCRbeta library involved unique molecular identifiers. TCRdb recomputed calls from the PCR reads with MiXCR, one row per CDR3 protein. The profile shows over 400,000 distinct CDR3 sequences, around an eighth of them singletons. Material: PBMCs from the stem cell graft donor, obtained from the stem cell graft. These receptor sequences come from a human donor who donated a stem cell graft to a child with combined immunodeficiency.

This clonotype turned up a few times. The V and J genes are TRBV6-2 or TRBV6-3 and TRBJ2-1, with D possibly matching TRBD2 (6 bases). The CDR3 spans 13 residues. From germline, CDR1 is MNHEY and CDR2 SVGEGT. V was pared by 6 bases and J by 9 bases, with 15 bases between. For the CDR3, the DNA is TGTGCCAGCAGCCGGGCCCGGGAGTCTGAGCAGTTCTTC. It codes for CASSRARESEQFF.

There are a few counts of this clonotype. The chain uses TRBV18 and TRBJ2-1; 11 positions match TRBD2. V shed 10 bases, J shed 10 bases, and the junction held 6 bases outside the gene matches. This CDR3 has 12 amino acids. Germline CDR1 reads KGHSH; CDR2 reads LQKENI. CDR3 in DNA: TGTGCCACCGGACTAGCGGGTGTCGAGCAGTTCTTC. Its protein product is CATGLAGVEQFF.

There are many counts of this clonotype. V gene TRBV21-1 combines with J gene TRBJ1-2. TRBV21-1 is designated a pseudogene. The CDR3 contains 13 residues. CDR3 DNA: TGTGCCAGCAGCACGAGGGACTGCCATTACTACACCTTC. Its protein product is CASSTRDCHYYTF.

This clonotype was recorded a few times. This chain connects TRBV7-9 to TRBJ2-7; 7 bases are shared with TRBD1. There are 14 residues in the CDR3. CDR1 SEHNR and CDR2 FQNEAQ come from the germline V gene (reference sequence). V shed 5 bases, J shed 4 bases, and the junction held 8 bases outside the gene matches. This CDR3 reads CASSPGTAFYEQYF. For the CDR3, the DNA is TGTGCCAGCAGCCCCGGGACAGCTTTTTACGAGCAGTACTTC.

In this sample, this clonotype turned up many times. The rearrangement links TRBV20-1 to TRBJ2-1, with 9 positions matching TRBD2. J was trimmed by 4 bases and V by 4 bases; bases with no gene match: 11. Germline V CDR1 and CDR2: DFQATT, SNEGSKA (reference sequence). The CDR3 covers 16 residues. CDR3 region: CSANSASGAPYNEQFF. As DNA, the CDR3 is TGCAGTGCTAACAGTGCTAGCGGGGCCCCATACAATGAGCAGTTCTTC.

This chain connects TRBV2 to TRBJ2-1, with 10 nucleotides matching TRBD1. CDR3 length equals 17 residues. Looked up from germline, CDR1 is SNHLY and CDR2 is FYNNEI. V dropped 6 bases and J dropped 10; count of bases not matched to a gene: 18. This chain's CDR3 is CASSDRGRIIQFNEQFF. In nucleotides, the CDR3 is TGTGCCAGCAGCGACAGGGGGCGGATAATCCAATTCAACGAGCAGTTCTTC.

There are a few counts of this clonotype. The V gene is TRBV11-2, the J gene TRBJ2-1, with D uncertain. CDR3 length: 14 residues. The germline V gene encodes CDR1 SGHAT and CDR2 FQNNGV. The V end was cut by 4 bases, the J end by 8 bases, with 15 bases between. The CDR3 is CASSSTLWWDEQFF. As DNA, the CDR3 is TGTGCCAGCAGCTCGACCCTGTGGTGGGATGAGCAGTTCTTC.

This clonotype was seen a few times. V usage is TRBV15 and J usage is TRBJ2-1; TRBD2 might be the D (6 bases). CDR1 and CDR2 from the germline V gene are LNHNV and YYDKDF (reference sequence). V dropped 5 bases and J dropped 4 bases, with 15 bases sitting between them. The CDR3 is 15 residues long. CDR3 protein: CATSRTGSSYNEQFF. The CDR3 DNA is TGTGCCACCAGCCGGACCGGGAGTTCGTACAATGAGCAGTTCTTC.

The table lists this clonotype with a few counts. The gene calls are TRBV6-2 or TRBV6-3 and TRBJ1-1; no firm D call. Looked up from germline, CDR1 is MNHEY and CDR2 is SVGEGT. CDR3 length: 17 amino acids. V shed 2 bases and J shed 0 bases, with 16 bases lying between them. In DNA form, the CDR3 reads TGTGCCAGCAGTTACGGGCGATTCATACTGTTGAACACTGAAGCTTTCTTT. Translated: CASSYGRFILLNTEAFF.